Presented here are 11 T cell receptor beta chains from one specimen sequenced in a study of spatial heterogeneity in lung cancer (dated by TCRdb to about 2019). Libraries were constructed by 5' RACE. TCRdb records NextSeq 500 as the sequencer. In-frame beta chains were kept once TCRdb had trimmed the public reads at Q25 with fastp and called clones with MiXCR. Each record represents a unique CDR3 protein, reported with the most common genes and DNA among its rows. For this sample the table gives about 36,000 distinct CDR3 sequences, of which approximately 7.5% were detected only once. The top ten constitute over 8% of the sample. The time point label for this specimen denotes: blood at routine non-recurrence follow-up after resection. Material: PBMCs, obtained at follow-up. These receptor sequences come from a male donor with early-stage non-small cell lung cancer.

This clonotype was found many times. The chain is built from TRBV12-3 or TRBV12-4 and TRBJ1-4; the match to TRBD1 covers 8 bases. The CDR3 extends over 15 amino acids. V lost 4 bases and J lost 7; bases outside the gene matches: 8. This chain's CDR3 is CASSYLRGQAEKLFF. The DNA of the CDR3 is TGTGCCAGCAGTTACCTCCGGGGACAGGCTGAAAAACTGTTTTTT.

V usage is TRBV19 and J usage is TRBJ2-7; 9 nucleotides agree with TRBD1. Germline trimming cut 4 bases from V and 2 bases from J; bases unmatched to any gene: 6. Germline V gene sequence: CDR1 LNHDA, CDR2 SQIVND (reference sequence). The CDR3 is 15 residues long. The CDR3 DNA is TGTGCCAGTAGTAGAACATGGACAGGGGCCTACGAGCAGTACTTC. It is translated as CASSRTWTGAYEQYF.

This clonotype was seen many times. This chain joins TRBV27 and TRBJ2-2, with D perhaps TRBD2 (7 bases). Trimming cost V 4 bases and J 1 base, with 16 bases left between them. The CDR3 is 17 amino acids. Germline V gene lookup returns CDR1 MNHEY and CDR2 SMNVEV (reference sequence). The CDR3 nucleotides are TGTGCCAGCAGTTCCAAAGGCGGGGGCCGGAACACCGGGGAGCTGTTTTTT. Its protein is CASSSKGGGRNTGELFF.

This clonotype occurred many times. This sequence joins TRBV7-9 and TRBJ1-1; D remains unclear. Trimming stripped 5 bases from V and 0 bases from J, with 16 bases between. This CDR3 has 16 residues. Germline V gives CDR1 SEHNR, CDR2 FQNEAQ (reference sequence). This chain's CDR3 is CASSPPASSLNTEAFF. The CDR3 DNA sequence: TGTGCCAGCAGCCCCCCGGCCTCTTCCTTGAACACTGAAGCTTTCTTT.

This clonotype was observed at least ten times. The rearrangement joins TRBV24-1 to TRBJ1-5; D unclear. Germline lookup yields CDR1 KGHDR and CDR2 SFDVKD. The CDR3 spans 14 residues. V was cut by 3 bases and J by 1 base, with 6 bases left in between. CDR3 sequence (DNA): TGTGCCACCAGTGATGAAGGCAGCAATCAGCCCCAGCATTTT. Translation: CATSDEGSNQPQHF.

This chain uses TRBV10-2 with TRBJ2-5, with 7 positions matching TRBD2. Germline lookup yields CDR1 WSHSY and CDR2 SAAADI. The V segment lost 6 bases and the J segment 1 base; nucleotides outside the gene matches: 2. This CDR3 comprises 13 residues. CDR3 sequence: CASRGTTQETQYF. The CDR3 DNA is TGCGCCAGCAGAGGGACTACCCAAGAGACCCAGTACTTC.

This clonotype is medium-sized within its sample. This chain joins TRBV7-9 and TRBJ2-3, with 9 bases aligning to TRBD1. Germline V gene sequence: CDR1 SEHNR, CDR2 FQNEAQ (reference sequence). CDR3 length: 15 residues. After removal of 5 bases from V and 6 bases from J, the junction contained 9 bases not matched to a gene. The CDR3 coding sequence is TGTGCCAGCAGCAAACAGGGGGCGGTGGAGGATACGCAGTATTTT. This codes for CASSKQGAVEDTQYF.

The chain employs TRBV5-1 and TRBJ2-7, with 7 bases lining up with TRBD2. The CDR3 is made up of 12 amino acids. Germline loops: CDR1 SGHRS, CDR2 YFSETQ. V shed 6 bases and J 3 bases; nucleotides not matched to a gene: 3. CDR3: CASKSSGYEQYF. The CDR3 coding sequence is TGCGCCAGCAAGTCTAGCGGCTACGAGCAGTACTTC.

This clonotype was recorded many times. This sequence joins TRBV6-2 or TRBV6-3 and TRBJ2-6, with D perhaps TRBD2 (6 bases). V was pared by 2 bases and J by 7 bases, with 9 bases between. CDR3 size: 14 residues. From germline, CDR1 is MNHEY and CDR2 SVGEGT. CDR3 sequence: CASSYGLNANVLTF. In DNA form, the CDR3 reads TGTGCCAGCAGTTACGGACTAAACGCCAACGTCCTGACTTTC.

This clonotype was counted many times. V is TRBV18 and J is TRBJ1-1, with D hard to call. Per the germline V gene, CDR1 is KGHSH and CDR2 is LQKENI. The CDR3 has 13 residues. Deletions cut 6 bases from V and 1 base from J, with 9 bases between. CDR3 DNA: TGTGCCAGCTCCCGTGACTCGAACACTGAAGCTTTCTTT. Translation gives CASSRDSNTEAFF.

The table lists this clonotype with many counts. The CDR3 sequence: CASRGGDEQFF. CDR3 in DNA: TGTGCCAGCCGAGGAGGCGATGAGCAGTTCTTC. This chain joins TRBV12-3 or TRBV12-4 and TRBJ2-1; D is possibly TRBD2 (5 bases). The ends were cut back, 8 bases at V and 8 bases at J, with 10 bases in the middle. The CDR3 length is 11 residues.